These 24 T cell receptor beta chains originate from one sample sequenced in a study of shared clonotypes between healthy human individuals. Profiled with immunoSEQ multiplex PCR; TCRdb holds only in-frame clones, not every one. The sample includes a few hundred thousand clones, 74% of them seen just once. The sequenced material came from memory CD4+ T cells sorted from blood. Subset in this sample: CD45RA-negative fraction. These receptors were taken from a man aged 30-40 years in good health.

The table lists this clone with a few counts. This chain's CDR3 is CASSLTGRPYEQYF. CDR3 in DNA: TGCGCCAGCAGCTTGACGGGGAGACCCTACGAGCAGTACTTC. The rearrangement joins TRBV5-1 to TRBJ2-7; maybe TRBD2 (5 bases). The germline V and J ends were trimmed by 1 base and 2 bases, with 10 bases remaining between them. CDR1 SGHRS and CDR2 YFSETQ come from the germline V gene. The CDR3 length is 14 residues.

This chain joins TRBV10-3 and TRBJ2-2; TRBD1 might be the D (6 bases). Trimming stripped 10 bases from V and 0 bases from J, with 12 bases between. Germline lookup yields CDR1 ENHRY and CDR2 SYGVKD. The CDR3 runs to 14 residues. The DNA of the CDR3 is TGTGCCACCTCCGGGACAACGAACACCGGGGAGCTGTTTTTT. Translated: CATSGTTNTGELFF.

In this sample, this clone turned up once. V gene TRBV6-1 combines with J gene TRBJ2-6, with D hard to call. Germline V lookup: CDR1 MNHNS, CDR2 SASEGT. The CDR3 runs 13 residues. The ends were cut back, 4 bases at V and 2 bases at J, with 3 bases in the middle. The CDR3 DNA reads TGTGCCAGCAGTGGGGCTGGGGCCAACGTCCTGACTTTC. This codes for CASSGAGANVLTF.

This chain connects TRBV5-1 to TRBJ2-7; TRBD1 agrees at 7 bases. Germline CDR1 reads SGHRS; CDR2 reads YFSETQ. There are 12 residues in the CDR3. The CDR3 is CAKGQSSYEQYF. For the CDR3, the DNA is TGCGCTAAGGGACAGAGCTCCTACGAGCAGTACTTC.

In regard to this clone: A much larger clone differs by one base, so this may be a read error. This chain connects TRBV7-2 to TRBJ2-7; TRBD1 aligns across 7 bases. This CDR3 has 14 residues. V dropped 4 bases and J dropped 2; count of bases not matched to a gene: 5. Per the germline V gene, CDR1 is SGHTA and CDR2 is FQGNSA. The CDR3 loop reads CASSSGTEAYEQYF. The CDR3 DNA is TGTGCCAGCAGCTCGGGGACAGAGGCCTACGAGCAGTACTTC.

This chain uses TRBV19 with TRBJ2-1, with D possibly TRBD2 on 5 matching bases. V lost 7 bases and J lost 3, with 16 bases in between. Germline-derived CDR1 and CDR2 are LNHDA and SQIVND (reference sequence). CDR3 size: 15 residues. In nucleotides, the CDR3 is TGTGCCAGTAAGACAAGGTCGGGGTACTACAATGAGCAGTTCTTC. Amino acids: CASKTRSGYYNEQFF.

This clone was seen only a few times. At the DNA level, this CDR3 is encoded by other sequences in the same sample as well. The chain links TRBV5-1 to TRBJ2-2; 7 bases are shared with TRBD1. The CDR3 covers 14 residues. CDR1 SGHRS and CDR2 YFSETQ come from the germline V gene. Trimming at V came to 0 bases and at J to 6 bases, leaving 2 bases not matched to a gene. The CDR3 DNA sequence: TGCGCCAGCAGCTTGGGACAGGGAGCCGGGGAGCTGTTTTTT. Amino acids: CASSLGQGAGELFF.

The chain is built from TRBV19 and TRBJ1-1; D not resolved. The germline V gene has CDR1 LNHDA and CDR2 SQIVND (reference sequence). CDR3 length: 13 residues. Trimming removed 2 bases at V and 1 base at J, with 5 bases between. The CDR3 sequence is CASSINRNTEAFF. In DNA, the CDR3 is TGTGCCAGTAGTATAAACAGGAACACTGAAGCTTTCTTT.

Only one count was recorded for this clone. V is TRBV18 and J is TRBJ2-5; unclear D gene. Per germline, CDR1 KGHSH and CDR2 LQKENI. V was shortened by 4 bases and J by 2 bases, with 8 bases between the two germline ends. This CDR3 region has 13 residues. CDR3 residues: CASSRARQETQYF. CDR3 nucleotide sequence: TGTGCCAGCTCACGGGCCCGTCAAGAGACCCAGTACTTC.

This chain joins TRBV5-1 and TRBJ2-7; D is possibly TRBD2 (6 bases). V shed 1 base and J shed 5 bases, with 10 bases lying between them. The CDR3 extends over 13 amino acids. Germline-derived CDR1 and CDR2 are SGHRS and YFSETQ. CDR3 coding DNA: TGCGCCAGCAGCTTGACCCCGGGGGACGAGCAGTACTTC. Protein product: CASSLTPGDEQYF. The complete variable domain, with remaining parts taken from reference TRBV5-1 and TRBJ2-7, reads KAGVTQTPRYLIKTRGQQVTLSCSPISGHRSVSWYQQTPGQGLQFLFEYFSETQRNKGNFPGRFSGRQFSNSRSEMNVSTLELGDSALYLCASSLTPGDEQYFGPGTRLTVT.

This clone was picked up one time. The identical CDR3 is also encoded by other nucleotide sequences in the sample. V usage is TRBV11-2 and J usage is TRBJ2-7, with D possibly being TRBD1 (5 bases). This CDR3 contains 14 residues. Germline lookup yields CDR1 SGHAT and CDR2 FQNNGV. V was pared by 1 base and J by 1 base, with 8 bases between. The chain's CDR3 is CASSLGRVSYEQYF. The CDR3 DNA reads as TGTGCCAGCAGCTTAGGCAGGGTTTCCTACGAGCAGTACTTC.

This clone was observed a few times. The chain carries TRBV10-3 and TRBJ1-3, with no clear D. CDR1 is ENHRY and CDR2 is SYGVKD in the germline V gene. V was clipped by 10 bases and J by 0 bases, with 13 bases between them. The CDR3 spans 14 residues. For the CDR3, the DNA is TGTGCCACCCTACGAGGCCCCTCTGGAAACACCATATATTTT. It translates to CATLRGPSGNTIYF.

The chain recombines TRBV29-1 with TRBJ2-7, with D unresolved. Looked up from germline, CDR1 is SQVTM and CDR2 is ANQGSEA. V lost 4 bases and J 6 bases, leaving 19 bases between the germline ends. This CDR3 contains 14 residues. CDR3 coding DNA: TGCAGCGTTGTACTCAGCCTCCAAGTTGGCGAGCAGTACTTC. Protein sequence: CSVVLSLQVGEQYF.

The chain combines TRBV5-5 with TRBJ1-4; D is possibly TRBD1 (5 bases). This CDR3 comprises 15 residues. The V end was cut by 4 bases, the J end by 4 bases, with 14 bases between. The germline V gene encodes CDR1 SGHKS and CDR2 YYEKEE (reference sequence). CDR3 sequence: CASSIYSGRNEKLFF. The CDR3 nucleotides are TGTGCCAGCAGCATTTACTCAGGGCGTAATGAAAAACTGTTTTTT.

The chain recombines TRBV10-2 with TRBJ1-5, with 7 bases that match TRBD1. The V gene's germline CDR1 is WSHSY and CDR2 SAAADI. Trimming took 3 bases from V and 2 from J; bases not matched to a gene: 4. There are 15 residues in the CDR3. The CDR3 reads CASSDPGQGNQPQHF. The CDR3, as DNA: TGCGCCAGCAGTGACCCTGGACAGGGCAATCAGCCCCAGCATTTT.

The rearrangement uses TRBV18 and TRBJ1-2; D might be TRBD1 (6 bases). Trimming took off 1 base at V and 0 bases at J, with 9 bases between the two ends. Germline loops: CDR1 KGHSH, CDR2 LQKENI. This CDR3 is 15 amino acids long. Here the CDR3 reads CASSPQGGPNYGYTF. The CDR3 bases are TGTGCCAGCTCACCACAGGGGGGACCTAACTATGGCTACACCTTC.

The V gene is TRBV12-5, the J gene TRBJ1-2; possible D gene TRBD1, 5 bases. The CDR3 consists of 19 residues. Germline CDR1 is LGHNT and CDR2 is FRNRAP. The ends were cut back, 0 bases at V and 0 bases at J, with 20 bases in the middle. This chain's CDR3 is CASGLVPSPRGRANYGYTF. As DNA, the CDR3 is TGTGCTAGTGGTTTGGTACCCTCCCCCCGGGGCAGAGCTAACTATGGCTACACCTTC.

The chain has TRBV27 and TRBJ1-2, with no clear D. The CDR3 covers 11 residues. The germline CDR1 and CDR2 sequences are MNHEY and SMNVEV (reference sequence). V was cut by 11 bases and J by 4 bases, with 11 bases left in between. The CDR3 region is CAVLDLYGYTF. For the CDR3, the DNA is TGTGCCGTATTGGACCTCTATGGCTACACCTTC.

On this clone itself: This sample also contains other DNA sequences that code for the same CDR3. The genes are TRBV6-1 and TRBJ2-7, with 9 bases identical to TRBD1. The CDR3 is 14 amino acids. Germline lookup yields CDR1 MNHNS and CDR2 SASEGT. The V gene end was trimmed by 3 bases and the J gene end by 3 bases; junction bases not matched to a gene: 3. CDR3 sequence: CASSDWGQGYEQYF. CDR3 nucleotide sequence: TGTGCCAGCAGTGACTGGGGACAGGGCTACGAGCAGTACTTC.

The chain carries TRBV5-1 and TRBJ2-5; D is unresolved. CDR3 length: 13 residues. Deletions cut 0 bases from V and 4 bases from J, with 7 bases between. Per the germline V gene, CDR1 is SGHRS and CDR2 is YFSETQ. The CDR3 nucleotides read TGCGCCAGCAGCTTGGTGCTGGCAGAGACCCAGTACTTC. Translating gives CASSLVLAETQYF.

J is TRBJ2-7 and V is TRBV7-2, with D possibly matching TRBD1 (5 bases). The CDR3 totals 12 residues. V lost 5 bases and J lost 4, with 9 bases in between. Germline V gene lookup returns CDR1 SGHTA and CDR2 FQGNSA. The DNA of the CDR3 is TGTGCCAGCAGCGCCCAGGGATACGAGCAGTACTTC. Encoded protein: CASSAQGYEQYF.

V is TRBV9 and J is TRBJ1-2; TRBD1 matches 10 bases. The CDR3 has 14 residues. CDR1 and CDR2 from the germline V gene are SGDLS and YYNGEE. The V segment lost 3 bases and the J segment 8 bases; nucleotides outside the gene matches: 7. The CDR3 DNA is TGTGCCAGCAGCGGAGGGACAGGGGCTCAGGGCTACACCTTC. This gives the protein CASSGGTGAQGYTF.

The DNA of the CDR3 is TGCGCCAGCAGCCCAGGGTCCACAGGGGCCTACGAGCAGTACTTC. It translates to CASSPGSTGAYEQYF. The rearrangement links TRBV5-1 to TRBJ2-7; TRBD1 agrees at 7 bases. Germline loops: CDR1 SGHRS, CDR2 YFSETQ. Trimming took 4 bases from V and 2 from J; bases not matched to a gene: 9. The CDR3 is 15 residues long.

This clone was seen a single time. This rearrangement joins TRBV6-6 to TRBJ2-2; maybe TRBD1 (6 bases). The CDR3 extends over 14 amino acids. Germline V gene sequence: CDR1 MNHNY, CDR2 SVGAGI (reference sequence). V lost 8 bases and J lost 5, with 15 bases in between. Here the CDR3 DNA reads TGTGCCAGCGCCCAGGGGTCTTGGACCGGGGAGCTGTTTTTT. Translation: CASAQGSWTGELFF.